Listed below are T cell receptor beta chains from one sample, sequenced in a study of blood T cell repertoires in COVID-19. TCRdb's copy holds only in-frame clones and misses some; the assay was immunoSEQ multiplex PCR. The data contain around 310,000 clones, 90% of them seen just once; the ten biggest clones take up under 1.1%. Material: peripheral blood. These receptors all stem from a woman between 35 and 50 years old with COVID-19, enrolled during active disease. Each CDR3 is given with its conserved first and last residue. Each record gives: V gene, J gene, CDR3 protein.

TRBV12-3/TRBV12-4	TRBJ2-7	CASSFNPVYEQYF
TRBV10-3	TRBJ2-1	CAISGVLAVNEQFF
TRBV7-3	TRBJ2-7	CASSLIGRVGLYEQYF
TRBV12-5	TRBJ1-1	CASGPRGGQGGTEAFF
TRBV15	TRBJ1-1	CATSVEQGRNTEAFF
TRBV5-1	TRBJ2-7	CASSAGQVAYEQYF
TRBV5-6	TRBJ1-2	CASSLSGTGAYGYTF
TRBV19	TRBJ1-5	CASSTEGQRRQPQHF
TRBV11-2	TRBJ2-2	CASSLRLAGDTGELFF
TRBV5-4	TRBJ1-1	CASSLVRENTEAFF
TRBV19	TRBJ2-6	CASRQWSTGANVLTF
TRBV12-3/TRBV12-4	TRBJ1-6	CASSRERVSPLHF
TRBV28	TRBJ1-2	CASSTTQGAGGYGYTF
TRBV2	TRBJ2-7	CASSWGQGFEQYF
TRBV11-3	TRBJ2-3	CASAPGLADTDTQYF
TRBV5-5	TRBJ1-5	CASSLQGFQPQHF
TRBV7-7	TRBJ2-5	CASSLYPRGAGIGETQYF
TRBV9	TRBJ1-3	CASSVQGNTIYF
TRBV27	TRBJ1-6	CASSLTGWSSYNSPLHF
TRBV28	TRBJ1-5	CASSLFGTGVQPQHF
TRBV11-3	TRBJ2-3	CASKEASTDTQYF
TRBV7-9	TRBJ1-4	CASSPWAGSRTFTNEKLFF
TRBV28	TRBJ2-2	CASSLTGGSHGGGELFF
TRBV4-1	TRBJ2-7	CASSQLERTGEQYF
TRBV30	TRBJ1-2	CAWRQAYYGYTF
TRBV5-5	TRBJ2-7	CASGTGFSYEQYF
TRBV6-2/TRBV6-3	TRBJ2-3	CASSYSRSDTQYF
TRBV5-1	TRBJ2-5	CASSLQGQLKETQYF
TRBV24-1	TRBJ2-2	CATSSTSGSSSNTGELFF
TRBV28	TRBJ1-3	CASSEGRRGRLENTIYF
TRBV6-6	TRBJ2-2	CASSPRGNTGELFF
TRBV2	TRBJ1-2	CASRKGDGYTF
TRBV9	TRBJ1-6	CASSGPTDGGMAPLHF
TRBV11-3	TRBJ2-7	CASSLVRGYEQYF
TRBV9	TRBJ1-4	CASSARTGEKLFF
TRBV5-4	TRBJ1-1	CASSFRLLNTEAFF
TRBV7-2	TRBJ2-3	CASSSELAGAYTDTQYF
TRBV5-8	TRBJ2-3	CASSLDGSRDTQYF
TRBV27	TRBJ2-2	CASIGEGGLGTGELFF
TRBV30	TRBJ2-1	CAWSLGSGSHEQFF
TRBV28	TRBJ1-1	CASQGGTVNTEAFF
TRBV28	TRBJ1-1	CASSQQGRGEAFF
TRBV5-1	TRBJ2-7	CASSLETVSSYEQYF
TRBV7-8	TRBJ1-2	CASSLRQGSSHGYTF
TRBV28	TRBJ1-4	CASSPGGNNEKLFF
TRBV6-6	TRBJ2-7	CASRRREYNYEQYF
TRBV7-2	TRBJ2-2	CASTSGRERIGELFF
TRBV7-3	TRBJ1-2	CASSRLSQVTGGYTF
TRBV27	TRBJ2-3	CASSTPGADTQYF
TRBV7-7	TRBJ2-5	CASSLGGQGETQYF
TRBV18	TRBJ1-1	CASSPGTGETEAFF
TRBV9	TRBJ2-5	CASSVGDFQETQYF
TRBV27	TRBJ2-3	CASSPMTGPDTQYF
TRBV7-3	TRBJ1-2	CASSSDRGLGYTF
TRBV6-5	TRBJ1-3	CASSYSNRPTNTIYF
TRBV6-5	TRBJ1-3	CASSSPRPSGNTIYF
TRBV19	TRBJ1-4	CASSTTGVWEKLFF
TRBV3-1/TRBV3-2	TRBJ2-3	CASSGKSAPSTDTQYF
TRBV28	TRBJ1-2	CASLNRSYGYTF